The sequence of this TCR beta chain was determined in a study of response to subunit inactivated influenza vaccine. Study-wide results and caveats: The authors suggested that every seasonal influenza vaccination recruits few new T cells.

TCRdb processed the RT-PCR reads anew with MiXCR; each CDR3 protein has one entry. The sample holds 400,000 to 550,000 distinct CDR3 sequences; roughly 25% are singletons and the top ten take approximately 1.9%. V lost 2 bases and J 4 bases, leaving 5 bases between the germline ends. The CDR3 runs 13 residues. Germline V gives CDR1 ENHRY, CDR2 SYGVKD. On this clonotype itself: What it recognizes is unknown.

This clonotype was sampled from a man in his fifties or sixties who received an inactivated influenza vaccine. The sample consisted of CD4+ T cells sorted from PBMCs, taken about 5 days after vaccination. The chain employs TRBV10-3 and TRBJ1-4; D call uncertain. This CDR3 is CAISEPDNEKLFF. The CDR3 DNA reads as TGTGCCATCAGTGAGCCTGATAATGAAAAACTGTTTTTT.